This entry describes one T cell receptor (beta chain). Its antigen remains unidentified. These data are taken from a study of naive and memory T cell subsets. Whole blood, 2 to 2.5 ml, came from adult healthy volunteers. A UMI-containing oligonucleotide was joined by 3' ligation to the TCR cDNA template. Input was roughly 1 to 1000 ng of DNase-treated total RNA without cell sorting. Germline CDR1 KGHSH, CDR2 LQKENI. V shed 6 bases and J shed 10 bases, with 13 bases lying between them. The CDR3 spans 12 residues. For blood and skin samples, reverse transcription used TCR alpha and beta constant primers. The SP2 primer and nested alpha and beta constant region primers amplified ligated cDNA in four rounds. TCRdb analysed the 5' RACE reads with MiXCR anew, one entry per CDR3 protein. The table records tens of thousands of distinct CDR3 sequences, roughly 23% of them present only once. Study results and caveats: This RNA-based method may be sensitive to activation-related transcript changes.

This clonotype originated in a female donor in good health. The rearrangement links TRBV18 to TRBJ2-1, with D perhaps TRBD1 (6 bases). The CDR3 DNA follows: TGTGCCAGCTCGCCTATCGACAGGGAGCAGTTCTTC. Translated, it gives CASSPIDREQFF.